What follows are 23 T cell receptor beta chains derived from one specimen sequenced in a study of cytomegalovirus exposure and HLA in healthy donors. This PCR relied on a set of 60 Vbeta primers and 13 Jbeta primers. Clones were sequenced by immunoSEQ multiplex PCR, and TCRdb holds only the in-frame ones, with some missing. Here the sample spans 150,000 to 200,000 clones, about 75% being singletons. Specimen: PBMCs. These receptors came from a female donor in good health and CMV-seronegative.

The CDR3 reads CASSDRFGTSRGNEQFF. CDR3 coding DNA: TGTGCCAGCAGTGATCGGTTCGGGACTTCTCGGGGGAATGAGCAGTTCTTC. V gene TRBV25-1 combines with J gene TRBJ2-1; possible D gene TRBD2, 6 bases. Deletions cut 3 bases from V and 7 bases from J, with 22 bases between. The CDR3 has 17 residues. Per the germline V gene, CDR1 is MGHDK and CDR2 is SYGVNS.

V gene TRBV25-1 combines with J gene TRBJ1-5, with 7 bases matching TRBD1. This CDR3 has 15 residues. J gave up 3 bases and V 6 bases, and 8 bases lay outside the gene matches. Germline CDR1 is MGHDK and CDR2 is SYGVNS. The CDR3 DNA sequence: TGTGCCAGCAGCGAGACAGGGAACCCCAATCAGCCCCAGCATTTT. It codes for CASSETGNPNQPQHF.

This chain links TRBV5-4 with TRBJ2-1, with 10 positions matching TRBD1. The CDR3 is 15 amino acids. Germline loops: CDR1 SGHNT, CDR2 YYREEE (reference sequence). The trim removed 6 bases at V and 5 bases at J, leaving 8 bases unmatched. CDR3 DNA: TGTGCCAGCACCGGGACAGGGGCGGTAGACAATGAGCAGTTCTTC. It encodes CASTGTGAVDNEQFF.

V usage is TRBV7-2 and J usage is TRBJ1-2; D is ambiguous. Germline-derived CDR1 and CDR2 are SGHTA and FQGNSA. V was pared by 5 bases and J by 4 bases, with 17 bases between. CDR3 length: 15 amino acids. The CDR3 spells CASSPSTVKIYGYTF. The CDR3 DNA is TGTGCCAGCAGCCCCAGCACAGTTAAGATCTATGGCTACACCTTC.

CDR3 sequence: CASTAQGALYGYTF. The CDR3 region has the DNA TGTGCCAGCACAGCACAGGGGGCCCTATATGGCTACACCTTC. J is TRBJ1-2 and V is TRBV25-1; 9 bases fit TRBD1. The junction had 8 bases not matched to a gene; V was cut back by 7 bases and J by 5 bases. The CDR3 is 14 residues long. Germline loops: CDR1 MGHDK, CDR2 SYGVNS.

The CDR3 spells CASSVSGTGNSPLHF. The DNA for the CDR3 is TGTGCCAGCAGCGTAAGCGGGACAGGGAATTCACCCCTCCACTTT. V is TRBV9 and J is TRBJ1-6; TRBD1 agrees at 9 bases. This CDR3 region has 15 residues. J lost 7 bases, V lost 1 base, and 3 bases had no gene match. Per the germline V gene, CDR1 is SGDLS and CDR2 is YYNGEE.

The rearrangement uses TRBV19 and TRBJ2-7, with a tentative D call TRBD2 (5 bases). Germline CDR1 and CDR2: LNHDA and SQIVND (reference sequence). The CDR3 is 15 amino acids. The ends were cut back, 1 base at V and 0 bases at J, with 10 bases in the middle. CDR3 in DNA: TGTGCCAGTAGTATAGTCGCCGGGAACTCCTACGAGCAGTACTTC. Protein product: CASSIVAGNSYEQYF.

The CDR3 loop reads CASSQPTGAGYTF. The CDR3 DNA is TGTGCCAGCAGCCAGCCGACAGGGGCTGGCTACACCTTC. The V and J genes are TRBV7-9 and TRBJ1-2, with 8 positions matching TRBD1. The CDR3 consists of 13 residues. Trimming took 5 bases from V and 7 from J; bases not matched to a gene: 6. Germline V gives CDR1 SEHNR, CDR2 FQNEAQ (reference sequence).

The chain employs TRBV7-9 and TRBJ2-2; unclear D gene. Germline CDR1 is SEHNR and CDR2 is FQNEAQ (reference sequence). The CDR3 loop spans 13 amino acids. V was clipped by 1 base and J by 4 bases, with 4 bases between them. The CDR3 DNA sequence: TGTGCCAGCAGCTTAGGCGCCACCGGGGAGCTGTTTTTT. Amino acids: CASSLGATGELFF.

V and J are TRBV27 and TRBJ2-1, with 9 nucleotides matching TRBD2. Germline values: CDR1 MNHEY, CDR2 SMNVEV (reference sequence). The CDR3 runs 16 residues. The junction had 2 bases not matched to a gene; V was cut back by 0 bases and J by 2 bases. In DNA, the CDR3 is TGTGCCAGCAGTTTATCCGCGGGAGGGCCCTACAATGAGCAGTTCTTC. As protein: CASSLSAGGPYNEQFF.

The chain joins TRBV9 to TRBJ2-7; D unresolved. Deletions cut 3 bases from V and 0 bases from J, with 16 bases between. Germline V gives CDR1 SGDLS, CDR2 YYNGEE. CDR3 size: 16 residues. The CDR3 coding sequence is TGTGCCAGCAGCGAATCCTTGGCGGAAAGCTCCTACGAGCAGTACTTC. Its translation is CASSESLAESSYEQYF. The full variable domain, in which reference TRBV9 and TRBJ2-7 provide the parts outside the CDR3, is DSGVTQTPKHLITATGQRVTLRCSPRSGDLSVYWYQQSLDQGLQFLIQYYNGEERAKGNILERFSAQQFPDLHSELNLSSLELGDSALYFCASSESLAESSYEQYFGPGTRLTVT.

The rearrangement links TRBV12-5 to TRBJ1-1, with TRBD1 as a possible D gene (5 bases). This CDR3 has 15 amino acids. V was trimmed by 7 bases and J by 3 bases, leaving 18 bases between them. Per germline, CDR1 LGHNT and CDR2 FRNRAP. CDR3 in amino acids: CASAPPRGGDTEAFF. The CDR3 nucleotides read TGTGCTAGTGCCCCCCCCCGGGGAGGGGACACTGAAGCTTTCTTT. The entire variable domain, with the rest obtained from reference TRBV12-5 and TRBJ1-1, is as follows: DARVTQTPRHKVTEMGQEVTMRCQPILGHNTVFWYRQTMMQGLELLAYFRNRAPLDDSGMPKDRFSAEMPDATLATLKIQPSEPRDSAVYFCASAPPRGGDTEAFFGQGTRLTVV.

The chain carries TRBV11-2 and TRBJ2-7; no clear D. V lost 5 bases to trimming and J lost 6 bases, with 11 bases between them. The CDR3 is made up of 12 amino acids. Germline CDR1 and CDR2: SGHAT and FQNNGV. The CDR3 bases are TGTGCCAGCAGCCGGTCTCCGGTCGAGCAGTACTTC. Amino acid sequence: CASSRSPVEQYF.

This clone appeared a few times. This chain links TRBV7-9 with TRBJ1-2; no clear D gene. CDR1 SEHNR and CDR2 FQNEAQ come from the germline V gene (reference sequence). The CDR3 contains 15 residues. V was cut by 5 bases and J by 4 bases, with 17 bases left in between. The CDR3 region is CASSPPNRSLYGYTF. Written as DNA, the CDR3 is TGTGCCAGCAGCCCCCCCAACAGATCGCTCTATGGCTACACCTTC. Looking up the rest from reference TRBV7-9 and TRBJ1-2 gives the full variable domain: DTGVSQNPRHKITKRGQNVTFRCDPISEHNRLYWYRQTLGQGPEFLTYFQNEAQLEKSRLLSDRFSAERPKGSFSTLEIQRTEQGDSAMYLCASSPPNRSLYGYTFGSGTRLTVV.

V is TRBV4-1 and J is TRBJ1-5; a possible D gene is TRBD1 (6 bases). The germline V gene encodes CDR1 MGHRA and CDR2 YSYEKL. The V gene lost 3 bases and the J gene lost 4 bases, with 10 bases spanning the gap. The CDR3 is 14 amino acids. In nucleotides, the CDR3 is TGCGCCAGCAGCCAGCTAACAGGGAATCAGCCCCAGCATTTT. It specifies CASSQLTGNQPQHF.

This clone came up a few times. The chain employs TRBV7-9 and TRBJ1-3; 8 nucleotides agree with TRBD1. This CDR3 region has 16 residues. V dropped 3 bases and J dropped 3; count of bases not matched to a gene: 7. Germline-derived CDR1 and CDR2 are SEHNR and FQNEAQ (reference sequence). The CDR3 nucleotides read TGTGCCAGCAGCTTTAGCGGACAGGGAGGTGGAAACACCATATATTTT. Its translation is CASSFSGQGGGNTIYF.

J is TRBJ1-2 and V is TRBV29-1, with D perhaps TRBD1 (5 bases). The CDR3 runs 13 residues. Germline assignment: CDR1 SQVTM and CDR2 ANQGSEA. Deletions cut 3 bases from V and 6 bases from J, with 14 bases between. The CDR3 loop reads CSVDGGMGDGYTF. Here the CDR3 DNA reads TGCAGCGTTGACGGGGGGATGGGCGATGGCTACACCTTC.

The gene calls are TRBV27 and TRBJ2-7; D is possibly TRBD1 (5 bases). CDR1 is MNHEY and CDR2 is SMNVEV in the germline V gene (reference sequence). Trimming removed 0 bases from V and 4 bases from J, with 13 bases in between. The CDR3 sequence is 15 residues long. The CDR3 DNA is TGTGCCAGCAGTTTATCAGCAGGGTTCGGGTACGAGCAGTACTTC. It yields the protein CASSLSAGFGYEQYF.

The rearrangement joins TRBV7-3 to TRBJ2-7; TRBD2 matches 14 bases. Germline V gene data show CDR1 as SGHTA and CDR2 as FQGTGA. The length of the CDR3 is 19 residues. V lost 5 bases and J lost 6; bases outside the gene matches: 18. The CDR3 DNA reads TGTGCCAGCAGCCCCCGCGGTGGGACTAGCGGGAGAAGGGCTCTCGAGCAGTACTTC. This encodes CASSPRGGTSGRRALEQYF.

The CDR3 loop reads CASSRELAGVQGEQYF. The DNA of the CDR3 is TGCGCCAGCAGCCGGGAACTAGCGGGAGTTCAAGGCGAGCAGTACTTC. The chain uses TRBV5-1 and TRBJ2-7; 11 positions agree with TRBD2. V was pared by 4 bases and J by 6 bases, with 12 bases of the junction left unmatched. Germline loops: CDR1 SGHRS, CDR2 YFSETQ. The CDR3 is 16 residues long.

V is TRBV5-5 and J is TRBJ2-3, with D unresolved. From germline, CDR1 is SGHKS and CDR2 YYEKEE (reference sequence). This CDR3 spans 13 amino acids. Trimming shortened V by 4 bases and J by 4 bases, and 10 bases separated the two germline ends. CDR3 residues: CASSIQDPDTQYF. The CDR3 coding sequence is TGTGCCAGCAGCATCCAGGATCCAGATACGCAGTATTTT.

The CDR3 sequence is CASSDLWQGGEQYF. The DNA of the CDR3 is TGTGCCAGCAGCGACCTTTGGCAGGGCGGCGAGCAGTACTTC. V and J are TRBV28 and TRBJ2-7; tentative D call: TRBD1 (5 bases). The CDR3 has 14 amino acids. Germline assignment: CDR1 MDHEN and CDR2 SYDVKM. V was trimmed by 6 bases and J by 6 bases, leaving 18 bases between them.

The CDR3 DNA reads TGTGCCAGTAGTATTTCCCTTTTCGTCAATCAGCCCCAGCATTTT. Translated, it gives CASSISLFVNQPQHF. The chain employs TRBV19 and TRBJ1-5; D uncertain. CDR3 length equals 15 residues. Trimming removed 3 bases at V and 3 bases at J, with 12 bases between. Germline CDR1 LNHDA, CDR2 SQIVND (reference sequence). Full variable domain (remainder filled in from reference TRBV19 and TRBJ1-5): DGGITQSPKYLFRKEGQNVTLSCEQNLNHDAMYWYRQDPGQGLRLIYYSQIVNDFQKGDIAEGYSVSREKKESFPLTVTSAQKNPTAFYLCASSISLFVNQPQHFGDGTRLSIL.